This T cell receptor beta chain was found in a study of blood T cell repertoires in COVID-19. Across the study: Collection of acute and convalescent COVID-19 samples took place in the United States, Italy and Spain. PBMCs, B-cell-depleted T cells, or T cells provided the cDNA or gDNA that made up the material.

In the original processing: From reference gene primer amplification, estimates of nucleated cell counts were derived. Clones were read by immunoSEQ multiplex PCR, and TCRdb kept only the in-frame ones, dropping some. V, J and clone size are taken as reported in that table, and D and trimming were inferred from the DNA itself. The table shows tens of thousands of clones, with 86% occurring only once. The CDR3 totals 15 residues. CDR1 is SGHKS, CDR2 YYEKEE, per germline (reference sequence). V lost 5 bases to trimming and J lost 5 bases, with 19 bases between them. Source material: peripheral blood. This sequence originates from a man aged 70 or older with active COVID-19. The chain links TRBV5-5 to TRBJ2-5, with D maybe TRBD1 (6 bases). The CDR3 DNA sequence: TGTGCCAGCAGTCCCACGGGGCAGGGGATTGAGACCCAGTACTTC. Translation: CASSPTGQGIETQYF.